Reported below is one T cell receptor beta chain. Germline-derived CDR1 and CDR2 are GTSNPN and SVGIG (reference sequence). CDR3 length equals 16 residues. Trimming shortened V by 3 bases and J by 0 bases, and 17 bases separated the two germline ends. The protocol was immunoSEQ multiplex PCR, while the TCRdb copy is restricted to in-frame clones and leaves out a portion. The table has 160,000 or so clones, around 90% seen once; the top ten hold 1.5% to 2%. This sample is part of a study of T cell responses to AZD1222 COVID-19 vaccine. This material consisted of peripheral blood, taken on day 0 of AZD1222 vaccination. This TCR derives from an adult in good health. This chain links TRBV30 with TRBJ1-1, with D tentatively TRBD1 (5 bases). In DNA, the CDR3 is TGTGCCTGGAGATCCAGGGTAGGTTTAATGAACACTGAAGCTTTCTTT. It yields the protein CAWRSRVGLMNTEAFF.